This T cell receptor beta chain was sequenced for a study of blood T cell repertoires in COVID-19. CDR1 is SGDLS and CDR2 is YYNGEE in the germline V gene. Trimming cost V 3 bases and J 1 base; bases outside gene matches: 6. This CDR3 spans 15 amino acids. Data came from immunoSEQ multiplex PCR; TCRdb stores just in-frame clones and leaves some out. This table holds some 150,000 clones, 70% to 90% found once. This clone was counted once. Sequenced sample: peripheral blood. The sequence was collected from a human donor with acute or convalescent COVID-19. The donor label of this sample is uncertain. The J gene is TRBJ1-1, the V gene TRBV9; TRBD1 agrees at 7 bases. DNA for the CDR3: TGTGCCAGCAGCGAGGGGGCAGGGCCGAACACTGAAGCTTTCTTT. As protein: CASSEGAGPNTEAFF.